One T cell receptor beta chain is described in this entry. Its antigen is unidentified. CDR1 is MNHNY, CDR2 SVGAGI, per germline (reference sequence). CDR3 length: 14 amino acids. The V gene lost 1 base and the J gene lost 8 bases, with 12 bases spanning the gap. The data were obtained in a study of blood T cells in healthy people across ages. Sample-barcoded 5' priming and a J-beta primer mix drove a second PCR of about 6 to 11 cycles. Via MiXCR, TCRdb re-called the 5' RACE reads, giving one row per CDR3 protein. The data contain 800,000 to 950,000 distinct CDR3 sequences, about 48% of them singletons. Study outcomes and limitations: Long-lived donors had more naive CD4+ cells and higher diversity than aged donors.

Sequenced input: blood. The clonotype was recovered from a man under 40 in good health. The chain joins TRBV6-6 to TRBJ2-1, with unresolved D. The DNA for the CDR3 is TGTGCCAGCAGTTACTACAAGGGTTTAGATGAGCAGTTCTTC. Encoded protein: CASSYYKGLDEQFF.